This T cell receptor (beta chain) derives from a study of glioma-infiltrating T cells after dendritic cell vaccination. Study summary: Three intradermal dendritic cell vaccine injections were given every two weeks.

Produced via immunoSEQ multiplex PCR; TCRdb's table is partial and in-frame only. The sample yields approximately 48,000 clones, 89% seen once. V was pared by 5 bases and J by 5 bases, with 7 bases between. The germline V gene encodes CDR1 MNHNY and CDR2 SVGAGI (reference sequence). There are 12 residues in the CDR3. Time point defined: after dendritic cell vaccination, including at tumor progression/relapse. This sequence was found in a human donor with glioblastoma. The specimen was blood, collected after dendritic cell vaccination. The V call is TRBV6-6, the J call TRBJ2-1, with D hard to call. In nucleotides, the CDR3 is TGTGCCAGCAGTCCCACTAACAATGAGCAGTTCTTC. It is translated as CASSPTNNEQFF.